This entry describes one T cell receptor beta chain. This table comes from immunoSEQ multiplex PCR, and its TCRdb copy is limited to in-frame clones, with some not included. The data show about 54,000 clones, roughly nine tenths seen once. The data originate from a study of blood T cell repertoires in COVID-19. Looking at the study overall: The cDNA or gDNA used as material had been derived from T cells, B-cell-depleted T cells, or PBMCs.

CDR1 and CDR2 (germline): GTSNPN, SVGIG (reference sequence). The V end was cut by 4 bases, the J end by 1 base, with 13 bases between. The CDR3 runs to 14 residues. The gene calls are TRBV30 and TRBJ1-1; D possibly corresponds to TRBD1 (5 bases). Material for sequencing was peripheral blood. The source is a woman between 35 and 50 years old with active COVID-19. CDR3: CAWTHPDRNTEAFF. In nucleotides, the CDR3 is TGTGCCTGGACCCACCCTGACAGGAACACTGAAGCTTTCTTT.